Listed here are 29 T cell receptor beta chains from one sample, sequenced in a study of patients and donors after allogeneic stem cell transplantation. TCRdb ran MiXCR on the RT-PCR reads and lists one entry per CDR3 protein. The sample records roughly 940,000 distinct CDR3 sequences, roughly 17% being singletons. Source material: blood, either unsorted or a sorted T cell fraction (not recorded which). Every receptor here comes from a human donor who was either an allogeneic HSCT recipient or a stem cell or donor lymphocyte infusion donor (not recorded which). It is not recorded whose cells these are; they may come from a transplant donor.

Of note for this clonotype: An end of the junction does not agree with germline; a read error may underlie this. The J gene is TRBJ2-7, the V gene TRBV9, with D unresolved. Germline V lookup: CDR1 SGDLS, CDR2 YYNGEE. CDR3 length: 14 amino acids. The CDR3 protein is CASGVGDSPYEQYF. For the CDR3, the DNA is TGTGCCAGCGGCGTAGGAGATTCCCCCTACGAGCAGTACTTC. Variable domain in full (rest from reference TRBV9 and TRBJ2-7): DSGVTQTPKHLITATGQRVTLRCSPRSGDLSVYWYQQSLDQGLQFLIQYYNGEERAKGNILERFSAQQFPDLHSELNLSSLELGDSALYFCASGVGDSPYEQYFGPGTRLTVT.

This clonotype occurred many times. J is TRBJ1-1 and V is TRBV20-1; TRBD1 might be the D (5 bases). CDR1 is DFQATT, CDR2 SNEGSKA, per germline (reference sequence). Trimming removed 3 bases from V and 1 base from J, with 9 bases in between. This CDR3 has 13 residues. In nucleotides, the CDR3 is TGCAGTGCTAGGCAGGGAGCGAACACTGAAGCTTTCTTT. This codes for CSARQGANTEAFF.

The rearrangement links TRBV12-3 or TRBV12-4 to TRBJ2-3; D might be TRBD2 (6 bases). With 6 bases removed from V and 8 bases from J, the gap between germline ends came to 27 bases. The CDR3 runs 17 residues. The CDR3 nucleotides are TGTGCCAGCAGCCGCGCGAACCCGGGACTGACACCTGGTACGCAGTATTTT. It codes for CASSRANPGLTPGTQYF.

This clonotype came up a few times. The genes are TRBV7-2 and TRBJ1-1; D not certain. Germline CDR1 reads SGHTA; CDR2 reads FQGNSA. This CDR3 region has 14 residues. Trimming cost V 5 bases and J 5 bases, with 15 bases left between them. In DNA form, the CDR3 reads TGTGCCAGCAGCCAGATTATAGGAGGGACTGAAGCTTTCTTT. Translated, it gives CASSQIIGGTEAFF. Complete variable domain (other parts from reference TRBV7-2 and TRBJ1-1): GAGVSQSPSNKVTEKGKDVELRCDPISGHTALYWYRQSLGQGLEFLIYFQGNSAPDKSGLPSDRFSAERTGGSVSTLTIQRTQQEDSAVYLCASSQIIGGTEAFFGQGTRLTVV.

In its sample, this clonotype was seen a few times. The chain employs TRBV20-1 and TRBJ2-7; 7 nucleotides align to TRBD2. Germline V CDR1 and CDR2: DFQATT, SNEGSKA (reference sequence). CDR3 length: 17 residues. Trimming cost V 3 bases and J 4 bases; bases outside gene matches: 18. The CDR3 loop reads CSASRIGLAESSYEQYF. The CDR3 DNA reads as TGCAGTGCTAGTCGAATCGGGCTAGCGGAATCTTCTTACGAGCAGTACTTC.

This sequence joins TRBV5-1 and TRBJ1-4, with D unclear. The CDR3 spans 13 residues. Per the germline V gene, CDR1 is SGHRS and CDR2 is YFSETQ. Between the trimmed V and J ends, which lost 4 bases and 7 bases, there was a span of 11 bases. CDR3 sequence reads: CASSPGPAEKLFF. DNA for the CDR3: TGCGCCAGCAGCCCGGGCCCTGCTGAAAAACTGTTTTTT.

This clonotype was detected a few times. The chain is built from TRBV4-3 and TRBJ2-2, with TRBD1 as a possible D gene (6 bases). The CDR3 covers 15 residues. Trimming cost V 4 bases and J 2 bases, with 11 bases left between them. Germline V gene lookup returns CDR1 LGHNA and CDR2 YSLEER. The CDR3 protein is CASSPGTHNTGELFF. In nucleotides, the CDR3 is TGCGCCAGCAGCCCCGGGACACACAACACCGGGGAGCTGTTTTTT.

V gene TRBV10-3 combines with J gene TRBJ1-2; D is unresolved. The germline CDR1 and CDR2 sequences are ENHRY and SYGVKD. V lost 0 bases, J lost 8 bases, and 10 bases lay in between. This CDR3 contains 13 residues. For the CDR3, the DNA is TGTGCCATCAGTGAGTCTAGAGGGTCCGGCTACACCTTC. As protein: CAISESRGSGYTF.

This clonotype was observed at least ten times. This chain joins TRBV10-3 and TRBJ2-1; 9 bases are a match to TRBD2. Germline trimming cut 0 bases from V and 4 bases from J; bases unmatched to any gene: 4. CDR1 ENHRY and CDR2 SYGVKD come from the germline V gene. The CDR3 consists of 16 residues. This chain's CDR3 is CAISESWREGYNEQFF. The CDR3 DNA is TGTGCCATCAGTGAGTCGTGGCGGGAGGGTTACAATGAGCAGTTCTTC.

The genes are TRBV20-1 and TRBJ1-1, with TRBD1 identical over 9 bases. The CDR3 extends over 17 amino acids. CDR1 is DFQATT and CDR2 is SNEGSKA in the germline V gene (reference sequence). The trim removed 1 base at V and 3 bases at J, leaving 12 bases unmatched. CDR3 sequence reads: CSARGEQGAKKYTEAFF. The CDR3 nucleotides are TGCAGTGCTAGAGGCGAACAGGGGGCTAAGAAGTACACTGAAGCTTTCTTT.

This clonotype was counted a few times. The chain employs TRBV21-1 and TRBJ2-5; the DNA was not compared with TRBD1, the D call given in the table. TRBV21-1 is noted as a pseudogene. The CDR3 loop spans 14 amino acids. The CDR3, as DNA: TGTGCCAGCAGCCAGGGGGGGGGCTTGGAGACCCAGTACTTC. Translating gives CASSQGGGLETQYF.

The V and J genes are TRBV20-1 and TRBJ2-6, with 7 positions matching TRBD2. V lost 3 bases, J lost 2 bases, and 1 base stayed unmatched. This CDR3 contains 14 residues. Germline-derived CDR1 and CDR2 are DFQATT and SNEGSKA (reference sequence). CDR3: CSASRGAGANVLTF. DNA of the CDR3: TGCAGTGCTAGTCGGGGGGCTGGGGCCAACGTCCTGACTTTC.

This clonotype has only a few counts. J is TRBJ1-3 and V is TRBV5-1; no definite D call. The CDR3 runs to 16 residues. CDR1 is SGHRS, CDR2 YFSETQ, per germline. Trimming removed 1 base from V and 0 bases from J, with 11 bases in between. CDR3 in amino acids: CASSLTTLPSGNTIYF. In DNA, the CDR3 is TGCGCCAGCAGCTTGACTACCCTACCCTCTGGAAACACCATATATTTT.

This clonotype came up a few times. The V call is TRBV12-3 or TRBV12-4, the J call TRBJ1-6, with D possibly matching TRBD1 (5 bases). Trimming pared 7 bases from V and 9 bases from J, leaving 16 bases between. There are 14 residues in the CDR3. Written as DNA, the CDR3 is TGTGCCAGCACTCCAACCTCCCAGGGTTCACCCCTCCACTTT. This gives the protein CASTPTSQGSPLHF.

This clonotype has a handful of counts. This CDR3 is CASSATTGTGESGANVLTF. Here the CDR3 DNA reads TGTGCCAGCAGTGCGACCACCGGGACAGGGGAGAGTGGGGCCAACGTCCTGACTTTC. The chain couples TRBV6-1 to TRBJ2-6; 10 nucleotides line up with TRBD1. Trimming at V came to 4 bases and at J to 3 bases, leaving 12 bases not matched to a gene. This CDR3 comprises 19 residues. Germline assignment: CDR1 MNHNS and CDR2 SASEGT.

The chain carries TRBV7-8 and TRBJ1-5; 10 positions match TRBD1. Looked up from germline, CDR1 is SGHVS and CDR2 is FQNEAQ. V lost 0 bases to trimming and J lost 5 bases; unmatched junction nucleotides: 7. The CDR3 length is 17 residues. The CDR3 DNA reads as TGTGCCAGCAGCTTAGCGCAAAGGGACAGGGGTGATCAGCCCCAGCATTTT. Amino acids: CASSLAQRDRGDQPQHF. Together with reference TRBV7-8 and TRBJ1-5, the CDR3 gives the full variable domain: GAGVSQSPRYKVAKRGQDVALRCDPISGHVSLFWYQQALGQGPEFLTYFQNEAQLDKSGLPSDRFFAERPEGSVSTLKIQRTQQEDSAVYLCASSLAQRDRGDQPQHFGDGTRLSIL.

This clonotype has more than one count but fewer than ten. The genes are TRBV5-6 and TRBJ1-6; TRBD1 agrees at 7 bases. There are 14 residues in the CDR3. Germline values: CDR1 SGHDT, CDR2 YYEEEE. Losses at the gene ends were 4 bases for V and 9 bases for J; bases not matched to a gene: 7. CDR3 nucleotides: TGTGCCAGCAGCCTGACAGGGTTTGGTTCACCCCTCCACTTT. Translated, it gives CASSLTGFGSPLHF.

The chain has TRBV19 and TRBJ1-1; D uncertain. The CDR3 covers 12 residues. Germline V gene sequence: CDR1 LNHDA, CDR2 SQIVND (reference sequence). V was trimmed by 3 bases and J by 11 bases, leaving 13 bases between them. The CDR3 coding sequence is TGTGCCAGTAGTATTACATCGGGAAGGGCTTTCTTT. It specifies CASSITSGRAFF. Combining the CDR3 with reference TRBV19 and TRBJ1-1 gives the whole variable domain DGGITQSPKYLFRKEGQNVTLSCEQNLNHDAMYWYRQDPGQGLRLIYYSQIVNDFQKGDIAEGYSVSREKKESFPLTVTSAQKNPTAFYLCASSITSGRAFFGQGTRLTVV.

This chain joins TRBV10-3 and TRBJ2-1; a weak D match, TRBD2 (6 bases). Germline assignment: CDR1 ENHRY and CDR2 SYGVKD. The V end was cut by 3 bases, the J end by 0 bases, with 12 bases between. The CDR3 consists of 16 residues. The CDR3: CAISDTGTRSYNEQFF. In nucleotides, the CDR3 is TGTGCCATCAGTGATACGGGGACTCGCTCCTACAATGAGCAGTTCTTC.

V is TRBV11-3 and J is TRBJ2-3, with 8 bases aligning to TRBD1. Per the germline V gene, CDR1 is SGHNT and CDR2 is YENEEA. V lost 7 bases and J lost 4; bases outside the gene matches: 10. CDR3 length: 15 residues. This CDR3 reads CASKMQGAIADTQYF. CDR3 coding DNA: TGTGCCAGCAAAATGCAGGGGGCGATCGCAGATACGCAGTATTTT.

This clonotype was counted between two and nine times. The chain employs TRBV12-3 or TRBV12-4 and TRBJ1-3; the D gene is possibly TRBD1 (5 bases). CDR3 length: 15 amino acids. Trimming left V 7 bases short and J 0 bases short, with 13 bases between. In nucleotides, the CDR3 is TGTGCCAGCAATGGGGCGGTGAGCTCTGGAAACACCATATATTTT. This gives the protein CASNGAVSSGNTIYF.

The chain carries TRBV6-1 and TRBJ1-1, with a possible D match to TRBD1 (6 bases). In germline, CDR1 is MNHNS, CDR2 SASEGT. V was cut by 0 bases and J by 5 bases, with 13 bases left in between. The CDR3 has 15 residues. DNA of the CDR3: TGTGCCAGCAGTGAAGCGCAGGGGTTGGGTACTGAAGCTTTCTTT. This sequence encodes CASSEAQGLGTEAFF.

V gene TRBV13 combines with J gene TRBJ2-7; D gene unclear. V was pared by 3 bases and J by 0 bases, with 9 bases between. This CDR3 has 14 residues. CDR1 and CDR2 from the germline V gene are PRHDT and FYEKMQ (reference sequence). CDR3 region: CASSFWSDSYEQYF. The DNA for the CDR3 is TGTGCCAGCAGCTTTTGGTCCGACTCCTACGAGCAGTACTTC.

This clonotype was observed many times. Here the CDR3 DNA reads TGCAGCGTTGGACTGAGCGGGAGGGATGGGGAGACCCAGTACTTC. It translates to CSVGLSGRDGETQYF. The chain joins TRBV29-1 to TRBJ2-5, with 10 bases matching TRBD2. V was pared by 4 bases and J by 5 bases, with 10 bases of the junction left unmatched. Germline values: CDR1 SQVTM, CDR2 ANQGSEA. CDR3 size: 15 residues. Drawing the rest from reference TRBV29-1 and TRBJ2-5, the complete variable domain is SAVISQKPSRDICQRGTSLTIQCQVDSQVTMMFWYRQQPGQSLTLIATANQGSEATYESGFVIDKFPISRPNLTFSTLTVSNMSPEDSSIYLCSVGLSGRDGETQYFGPGTRLLVL.

This clonotype was recorded a few times. Written as DNA, the CDR3 is TGCAGCGTTGAAGAGTCCGATTATGGCTACACCTTC. This translates into CSVEESDYGYTF. This chain joins TRBV29-1 and TRBJ1-2; D is ambiguous. Germline assignment: CDR1 SQVTM and CDR2 ANQGSEA. CDR3 length: 12 residues. Trimming took 0 bases from V and 5 from J, leaving 7 bases between them.

The gene calls are TRBV19 and TRBJ2-7; 9 bases line up with TRBD1. CDR1 is LNHDA and CDR2 is SQIVND in the germline V gene (reference sequence). The ends lost 7 bases at V and 3 bases at J; junction bases unmatched: 10. The CDR3 covers 15 residues. The chain's CDR3 is CASTPNTGGSYEQYF. The CDR3 DNA follows: TGTGCCAGTACCCCAAACACAGGGGGCAGCTACGAGCAGTACTTC.

The J gene is TRBJ2-2, the V gene TRBV6-5, with D possibly being TRBD2 (6 bases). V was pared by 3 bases and J by 3 bases, with 11 bases between. This CDR3 is 15 amino acids long. Germline CDR1 reads MNHEY; CDR2 reads SVGAGI. In nucleotides, the CDR3 is TGTGCCAGCAGTTATCGGGGGAAGTACACCGGGGAGCTGTTTTTT. This sequence encodes CASSYRGKYTGELFF.

This clonotype occurred a few times. The chain combines TRBV24-1 with TRBJ1-2; D gene unclear. The V gene's germline CDR1 is KGHDR and CDR2 SFDVKD. The V end was cut by 2 bases, the J end by 4 bases, with 10 bases between. The CDR3 sequence is 14 residues long. The CDR3 loop reads CATSDSVVGYGYTF. CDR3 DNA: TGTGCCACCAGTGATTCCGTGGTGGGCTATGGCTACACCTTC.

This chain joins TRBV7-2 and TRBJ1-2; a weak D match, TRBD1 (5 bases). V was pared by 1 base and J by 4 bases, with 10 bases between. CDR1 is SGHTA, CDR2 FQGNSA, per germline. CDR3 length equals 14 residues. In DNA form, the CDR3 reads TGTGCCAGCAGCTTAGGGGGCGAGGGCTATGGCTACACCTTC. This encodes CASSLGGEGYGYTF. Drawing the rest from reference TRBV7-2 and TRBJ1-2, the complete variable domain is GAGVSQSPSNKVTEKGKDVELRCDPISGHTALYWYRQSLGQGLEFLIYFQGNSAPDKSGLPSDRFSAERTGGSVSTLTIQRTQQEDSAVYLCASSLGGEGYGYTFGSGTRLTVV.